The rows below give T cell receptor beta chains drawn from one sample of a study of OX40 agonist ivuxolimab in advanced cancers. The assay was immunoSEQ multiplex PCR, and TCRdb's table has in-frame clones only and misses some. Among around 70,000 clones, over 75% were seen once, and the ten largest hold about 0.49%. The starting material was CD4+ or CD8+ T cells sorted from blood, obtained in a trial of the OX40 agonist ivuxolimab. Receptors originate from an adult with an advanced solid tumor such as melanoma, head and neck, liver or kidney cancer. The CDR3 runs from the conserved cysteine through the conserved F or W. The D gene is left open where the match is weak. Rows may omit the clone size; those that give it use once, few, many or a size class.

abundance,d_gene,v_gene,j_gene,CDR3nt,CDR3aa
.,.,TRBV4-1,TRBJ2-5,TGCGCCAGCAGCCAAGTGGGGGCCCCGGGTGAGCAGTACTTC,CASSQVGAPGEQYF
.,.,TRBV10-2,TRBJ2-3,TGCGCCAGCAGTGAGGCTACAGATACGCAGTATTTT,CASSEATDTQYF
few,.,TRBV2,TRBJ1-5,TGTGCCAGCAGTGAAGCGGGACGGAAGGCGAGGCCCCAGCATTTT,CASSEAGRKARPQHF
.,TRBD2,TRBV5-1,TRBJ2-5,TGCGCCAGCAGCGCTGGGACTACCCGAGAGACCCAGTACTTC,CASSAGTTRETQYF
.,.,TRBV4-1,TRBJ2-7,TGCGCCAGCAGCCACGCTTCGGGTGGCTACGAGCAGTACTTC,CASSHASGGYEQYF
.,.,TRBV30,TRBJ2-2,TGTGCCTGGAGTGTACTGGTAAGCGGGCTGTTTTTT,CAWSVLVSGLFF
.,.,TRBV5-5,TRBJ1-5,TGTGCCAGCAGCTTGGATGTGAATCAGCCCCAGCATTTT,CASSLDVNQPQHF
.,.,TRBV6-4,TRBJ1-6,TGTGCCAGCAGTGAGTCCGGGATTGTTGATTCACCCCTCCACTTT,CASSESGIVDSPLHF
.,.,TRBV30,TRBJ2-3,TGTGCCTGGAGAAAGGGCGGGGTGAACACAGATACGCAGTATTTT,CAWRKGGVNTDTQYF
.,TRBD1,TRBV27,TRBJ2-7,TGTGCCAGCAGTCCGAGACAGGGTATTGGCGAGCAGTACTTC,CASSPRQGIGEQYF
once,TRBD1,TRBV5-1,TRBJ2-1,TGCGCCAGCAACGTACCGAATGGACAGGGGGGGGATGAGCAGTTCTTC,CASNVPNGQGGDEQFF
once,TRBD1,TRBV9,TRBJ1-5,TGTGCCAGCAGCGTAGCAGGACAGGCCTATCAGCCCCAGCATTTT,CASSVAGQAYQPQHF
.,TRBD1,TRBV19,TRBJ2-7,TGTGCCAGTAGTATAGGAGTACCCGGGACAGGACCCTACGAGCAGTACTTC,CASSIGVPGTGPYEQYF
.,.,TRBV5-4,TRBJ1-2,TGTGCCAGCAGCCTACCTCCGGGCTATGGCTACACCTTC,CASSLPPGYGYTF
.,.,TRBV4-2,TRBJ2-7,TGTGCCAGCAGCCAAGATCGGGGGACGCGGCCTGAGCAGTACTTC,CASSQDRGTRPEQYF